The rows below give T cell receptor beta chains drawn from one sample of a study of control samples from healthy donors and cancer patients. Some clones are missing from TCRdb's copy, which holds only in-frame ones; the method was immunoSEQ multiplex PCR. This repertoire shows about 150,000 clones, more than 85% found once; its top ten account for around 2.2%. The sample consisted of blood. Every receptor here comes from a middle-aged man in good health. The CDR3 runs from the conserved cysteine through the conserved F or W. The D gene is left open where the match is weak. Clone size is given for some rows only: seen once, a few or many times, or a class if the clone is expanded.

d_call j_call cdr3_length clone_size v_call cdr3_nt cdr3_aa
TRBD1 TRBJ1-5 16 . TRBV24-1 TGTGCCACCAGTGACCCTGGGACAGATGGCAATCAGCCCCAGCATTTT CATSDPGTDGNQPQHF
. TRBJ1-5 16 . TRBV10-1 TGCGCCAGCAGTGACCTAAGGGGCGAAACCAATCAGCCCCAGCATTTT CASSDLRGETNQPQHF
TRBD1 TRBJ2-6 16 once TRBV10-3 TGTGCCATCAGTGGGGGGACAGGGACTGGGGCCAACGTCCTGACTTTC CAISGGTGTGANVLTF
TRBD1 TRBJ1-6 14 . TRBV30 TGTGCCTGGACTGACAGGGGGCAGGATTCACCCCTCCACTTT CAWTDRGQDSPLHF
TRBD1 TRBJ1-2 12 . TRBV27 TGTGCCAGCAGTCGACAGGGCTATGGCTACACCTTC CASSRQGYGYTF
. TRBJ2-6 18 . TRBV21-1 TGTGCCAGCAGACCAGGGGAGAACGCTAGCTCTGGGGCCAACGTCCTGACTTTC CASRPGENASSGANVLTF
. TRBJ2-5 16 . TRBV5-4 TGTGCCAGCAGCTCGAACGGACTCACGGGATGGGAGACCCAGTACTTC CASSSNGLTGWETQYF
TRBD1 TRBJ2-7 14 . TRBV5-1 TGCGCCAGCATGGGGACAGGGAACCCCTACGAGCAGTACTTC CASMGTGNPYEQYF
TRBD1 TRBJ1-3 14 . TRBV29-1 TGCAGCGCGGAAGGGGGCGACTCTGGAAACACCATATATTTT CSAEGGDSGNTIYF
. TRBJ1-5 16 few TRBV3-1/TRBV3-2 TGTGCCAGCAGTCAAGGGGTGCCGGGATCGGATCAGCCCCAGCATTTT CASSQGVPGSDQPQHF
TRBD1 TRBJ1-3 15 . TRBV3-1/TRBV3-2 TGTGCCAGCAGCTTCGGGACAGGGGTTGGAAACACCATATATTTT CASSFGTGVGNTIYF
. TRBJ2-5 13 . TRBV18 TGTGCCAGCTCACCAAGGGACTCCGAGACCCAGTACTTC CASSPRDSETQYF
. TRBJ1-2 12 . TRBV5-1 TGCGCCAGCAGCACAACAGGTTATGGCTACACCTTC CASSTTGYGYTF
. TRBJ2-7 15 few TRBV19 TGTGCCAGTAGTATTAGGGGAACAGAATTTTACGAGCAGTACTTC CASSIRGTEFYEQYF
TRBD1 TRBJ1-1 14 . TRBV14 TGTGCCAGCAGCCAAGGGACAGGTCACCTTGAAGCTTTCTTT CASSQGTGHLEAFF
. TRBJ2-7 16 . TRBV4-1 TGCGCCAGCAGCCAAGACGCCAGGGGAGGTTCCTACGAGCAGTACTTC CASSQDARGGSYEQYF
TRBD1 TRBJ1-1 14 . TRBV6-5 TGTGCCAGCTATCGGGACAGGGGGCAAACTGAAGCTTTCTTT CASYRDRGQTEAFF
TRBD1 TRBJ2-2 15 . TRBV25-1 TGTGCCAGCACCCCCGGGACAGGGTACACCGGGGAGCTGTTTTTT CASTPGTGYTGELFF
. TRBJ2-1 11 few TRBV2 TGTGCCAGCAGTGCGGACCGAGAGCAGTTCTTC CASSADREQFF
TRBD2 TRBJ2-7 14 . TRBV7-6 TGTGCCAGCAGTCGAACCGGGACTAGCTACGAGCAGTACTTC CASSRTGTSYEQYF
TRBD1 TRBJ1-1 16 . TRBV19 TGTGCCAGTAGAGCCGGGGACAGCCTATTTGGGACTGAAGCTTTCTTT CASRAGDSLFGTEAFF
. TRBJ1-1 11 . TRBV3-1/TRBV3-2 TGTGCCAGCAGCCAAGACCGAGAAGCTTTCTTT CASSQDREAFF
. TRBJ1-6 15 . TRBV5-6 TGTGCCAGCAGCTTGGGGTCAAAGGGAGGTTCACCCCTCCACTTT CASSLGSKGGSPLHF
. TRBJ2-7 14 . TRBV5-6 TGTGCCAGCAGCTGGTCCGGGACCCCCTACGAGCAGTACTTC CASSWSGTPYEQYF
. TRBJ2-5 10 . TRBV29-1 TGCAGCGCCGAACGAGAGACCCAGTACTTC CSAERETQYF
. TRBJ2-3 13 . TRBV28 TGTGCCAGCAGAACAGGGAGCACAGATACGCAGTATTTT CASRTGSTDTQYF
. TRBJ2-5 13 . TRBV28 TGTGCCAGCAGACTTCACGGCCAAGAGACCCAGTACTTC CASRLHGQETQYF
. TRBJ1-1 15 . TRBV6-5 TGTGCCAGCAGTTGGTCAACACTTATGAACACTGAAGCTTTCTTT CASSWSTLMNTEAFF
TRBD1 TRBJ1-5 18 . TRBV27 TGTGCCAGCAGTTTATCCTCCAGACAACAGGGGCGGCCTCAGCCCCAGCATTTT CASSLSSRQQGRPQPQHF
TRBD2 TRBJ2-3 15 . TRBV19 TGTGCCAGTAGTATCGTAGCGGGGAGCACAGATACGCAGTATTTT CASSIVAGSTDTQYF
. TRBJ2-1 16 . TRBV4-2 TGTGCCAGCAGCCAAGTTGGCCTAGCGACCGACAATGAGCAGTTCTTC CASSQVGLATDNEQFF
TRBD2 TRBJ2-1 16 . TRBV2 TGTGCCAGCAGTGGAGAGGTAGCGGGAGCTGACAATGAGCAGTTCTTC CASSGEVAGADNEQFF
TRBD2 TRBJ2-7 14 . TRBV10-3 TGTGCCATCAGGGGACTAGCGGCCACCTACGAGCAGTACTTC CAIRGLAATYEQYF
TRBD1 TRBJ2-5 16 . TRBV28 TGTGCCAGCAGTTTCCCCCAGGGGGCTAGGGAAGAGACCCAGTACTTC CASSFPQGAREETQYF
TRBD2 TRBJ2-5 18 . TRBV6-1 TGTGCCAGCAGTGAAAGGGTGGTAGCGGGAGACAGCGTAGAGACCCAGTACTTC CASSERVVAGDSVETQYF
TRBD2 TRBJ2-1 13 . TRBV6-5 TGTGCCAGCACAAGCGGGATCCCCCCTGAGCAGTTCTTC CASTSGIPPEQFF
. TRBJ2-7 13 . TRBV5-1 TGCGCCAGCAGCTTGGACGGCTCCTACGAGCAGTACTTC CASSLDGSYEQYF
. TRBJ2-3 14 . TRBV19 TGTGCCAGTAGTATGCTGGATAGCACAGATACGCAGTATTTT CASSMLDSTDTQYF
. TRBJ1-2 11 . TRBV28 TGTGCCAGCAGTTTGTCAGATGGCTACACCTTC CASSLSDGYTF
TRBD1 TRBJ2-7 16 . TRBV10-3 TGTGCCATCAGTGAGTCAGAAGGACAGGAGACCTACGAGCAGTACTTC CAISESEGQETYEQYF
. TRBJ2-3 15 . TRBV11-2 TGTGCCAGCAGCTTAGTGGTTTTCGGCACAGATACGCAGTATTTT CASSLVVFGTDTQYF
. TRBJ2-2 17 once TRBV5-1 TGCGCCAGCAGCACCCAACAGGGCGTCGCGAACACCGGGGAGCTGTTTTTT CASSTQQGVANTGELFF
TRBD1 TRBJ2-7 13 . TRBV7-8 TGTGCCAGCAGATTCGCAGGGGGCCACGAGCAGTACTTC CASRFAGGHEQYF
TRBD1 TRBJ2-1 13 . TRBV6-5 TGTGCCAGTTCAACGGGACAGTACAATGAGCAGTTCTTC CASSTGQYNEQFF
TRBD2 TRBJ2-7 15 . TRBV7-8 TGTGCCAGCAGCTTGTTAGAGCGGGGGTTCGGCGAGCAGTACTTC CASSLLERGFGEQYF
. TRBJ2-1 13 . TRBV4-1 TGCGCCAGCAGCCGAAGTCCCTTAGAAGACCAGTTCTTC CASSRSPLEDQFF
. TRBJ2-1 13 . TRBV10-3 TGTGCCATCTCTGGGGGGGCCGGACATGAGCAGTTCTTC CAISGGAGHEQFF
TRBD2 TRBJ2-5 16 . TRBV5-1 TGCGCCAGCAGCTTGGGGATAGCGGGAGCCCAGGAGACCCAGTACTTC CASSLGIAGAQETQYF
. TRBJ2-7 13 . TRBV3-1/TRBV3-2 TGTGCCAGCAGCCAAGGACTACTTTACGAGCAGTACTTC CASSQGLLYEQYF
. TRBJ2-1 16 . TRBV5-1 TGCGCCAGCAGCTTGGACGGGGGGCTAGGGTACAATGAGCAGTTCTTC CASSLDGGLGYNEQFF
. TRBJ1-2 16 . TRBV11-2 TGTGCCAGCAGCTTATTACAGTCTCCAGTTAACTATGGCTACACCTTC CASSLLQSPVNYGYTF
. TRBJ1-4 14 . TRBV27 TGTGCCAGCAGTTTTGTACAGGGAGGTGAAAAACTGTTTTTT CASSFVQGGEKLFF